This entry is about one TCR beta chain. Its antigen remains unidentified. The treatment was: roughly ten-day PBMC culture with coronavirus spike peptide pools or control peptides (ViraFEST assay). Antigen-specific T cell expansion with peptide pools preceded TCR sequencing in the ViraFEST approach. The data belong to a study of vaccination and CD4 T cells after COVID-19. Study-level information: Overlapping spike peptides from SARS-CoV-2, HCoV-NL63, HCoV-OC43 and HCoV-229E served to stimulate the cells.

The CDR3 runs to 15 residues. The V and J ends lost 4 bases and 1 base, in that order; junction bases with no gene match: 7. Germline CDR1 is SGHRS and CDR2 is YFSETQ. An Oncomine TCR Beta short-read assay was used to sequence the DNA from cultured CD4+ T cells. TCRdb analysed the PCR reads with MiXCR anew, one entry per CDR3 protein. The sample has roughly 7,500 distinct CDR3 sequences; roughly 70% are singletons. The receptor comes from a human donor who had recovered from COVID-19. This rearrangement joins TRBV5-1 to TRBJ1-1; 7 bases align to TRBD1. Material for sequencing was CD4+ T cells from blood, cultured in vitro. The CDR3: CASSPGDSRNTEAFF. The CDR3 DNA reads TGCGCCAGCAGCCCGGGGGACAGTCGGAACACTGAAGCTTTCTTT.